Shown below are 4 T cell receptor beta chains from a single sample sequenced in a study of blood T cells in healthy people across ages. PCR was performed a second time for about 7 to 11 cycles using a sample-barcoded 5' primer and a J-beta primer mix. A single record per CDR3 protein comes from TCRdb applying MiXCR to the 5' RACE reads. The sample lists about 640,000 distinct CDR3 sequences; about 54% were seen once. The sequenced sample was blood. The source is a man between 60 and 75 years old in good health.

The V gene is TRBV5-6, the J gene TRBJ1-2; a possible D gene is TRBD1 (5 bases). V gave up 5 bases and J gave up 4 bases, with 15 bases separating them. CDR3 length: 14 residues. CDR1 and CDR2 from the germline V gene are SGHDT and YYEEEE. CDR3 region: CASRGGRQSYGYTF. CDR3 DNA sequence: TGTGCCAGCAGGGGAGGTAGACAGAGCTATGGCTACACCTTC.

For this clonotype: Relative to the germline gene, one junction end is altered; a read error may explain this. The V call is TRBV2, the J call TRBJ2-7, with 8 bases identical to TRBD1. This CDR3 is 14 amino acids long. CDR1 is SNHLY, CDR2 FYNNEI, per germline. CDR3 nucleotides: TGTGCCGGTGTTCCCCAGGGGGCCCCTCAGGAGCAATACTTC. Translated, it gives CAGVPQGAPQEQYF.

On this clonotype: One end of the junction does not line up with germline, which may come from a read error. The rearrangement links TRBV6-5 to TRBJ2-5, with 7 bases identical to TRBD2. From germline, CDR1 is MNHEY and CDR2 SVGAGI. The CDR3 spans 12 residues. The CDR3 nucleotides read TGTGCTAGCAGTTACCGCGCGGGGGAGCAGTACTTC. Encoded protein: CASSYRAGEQYF.

A few counts support this clonotype. V and J are TRBV2 and TRBJ2-5, with D possibly being TRBD1 (6 bases). Germline-derived CDR1 and CDR2 are SNHLY and FYNNEI. The CDR3 sequence is 12 residues long. The V and J ends lost 6 bases and 5 bases respectively, with 10 bases between them. The CDR3 DNA reads TGTGCCAGCAGCTACAGGGTGGAGACCCAGTACTTC. This codes for CASSYRVETQYF.